This TCR beta chain originates from a study of blood T cells in healthy people across ages. Study results and caveats: TCR beta diversity per million T cells fell roughly linearly with age. Calculation of diversity from one million T cells yielded estimates considered to be underestimates.

V was clipped by 0 bases and J by 5 bases, with 4 bases between them. The CDR3 spans 12 residues. Germline-derived CDR1 and CDR2 are SGDLS and YYNGEE. Of note for this clonotype: No antigen is known for it.

A second PCR, run for about 7 to 11 cycles, used a sample-barcoded 5' primer plus a J-beta primer mix. Through a template-switch adaptor with 12 random nucleotides, each cDNA molecule received a tag. Every sample gave at least 2.5 million paired-end reads containing CDR3. TCRdb reprocessed the 5' RACE reads via MiXCR and lists one record per CDR3 protein. The sample lists roughly 800,000 distinct CDR3 sequences, over 45% occurring once. The V and J genes are TRBV9 and TRBJ2-3; D ambiguous. The receptor was isolated from a man younger than 45 in good health. The sequenced material came from blood. CDR3 amino acids: CASSVERDTQYF. CDR3 nucleotides: TGTGCCAGCAGCGTAGAGAGAGATACGCAGTATTTT.